The 6 T cell receptor beta chains in this list originate from one sample, sequenced in a study of cytomegalovirus exposure and HLA in healthy donors. PCR was performed using 60 Vbeta and 13 Jbeta primers. Only in-frame clones appear in the TCRdb table, and some are missing; sequencing was by immunoSEQ multiplex PCR. The table records 140,000 to 150,000 clones, 60% to 85% of them present only once. The sequencing input was PBMCs. These receptors were obtained from a man aged 35 to 55 in good health and CMV-seropositive.

This rearrangement joins TRBV7-9 to TRBJ1-1, with D possibly matching TRBD1 (6 bases). Germline V gene lookup returns CDR1 SEHNR and CDR2 FQNEAQ (reference sequence). The CDR3 totals 15 residues. Between the trimmed V and J ends, which lost 6 bases and 1 base, there was a span of 15 bases. The CDR3 region is CASRPSGGRNTEAFF. Here the CDR3 DNA reads TGTGCCAGCAGACCCTCGGGGGGGCGGAACACTGAAGCTTTCTTT.

This clone was picked up a small number of times. The V and J genes are TRBV30 and TRBJ1-5; D not certain. V dropped 2 bases and J dropped 3 bases, with 8 bases sitting between them. From germline, CDR1 is GTSNPN and CDR2 SVGIG (reference sequence). There are 13 residues in the CDR3. CDR3 sequence (DNA): TGTGCCTGGAGTCGGTTGATCAATCAGCCCCAGCATTTT. This codes for CAWSRLINQPQHF.

This sequence joins TRBV14 and TRBJ2-7; the match to TRBD2 covers 9 bases. J was trimmed by 7 bases and V by 3 bases; bases with no gene match: 10. This CDR3 has 15 amino acids. From germline, CDR1 is SGHDN and CDR2 FVKESK. Here the CDR3 reads CASSHTGTSIREQYF. The CDR3 DNA reads TGTGCCAGCAGCCACACCGGGACTAGCATTAGGGAGCAGTACTTC.

The genes are TRBV7-6 and TRBJ2-1; TRBD2 agrees at 9 bases. The CDR3 consists of 16 residues. Germline V gives CDR1 SGHVS, CDR2 FNYEAQ. V was pared by 2 bases and J by 7 bases, with 9 bases of the junction left unmatched. CDR3 nucleotides: TGTGCCAGCAGCTTACGGGCGGGAGGGGCCTTAAATGAGCAGTTCTTC. This translates into CASSLRAGGALNEQFF.

DNA of the CDR3: TGTGCCAGCAGTTCCAGGGGCTACGAGCAGTACTTC. Its translation: CASSSRGYEQYF. This chain uses TRBV28 with TRBJ2-7; D is perhaps TRBD1 (6 bases). CDR3 length equals 12 residues. The V end lost 4 bases, the J end lost 3 bases, and 7 bases lay between the germline ends. Looked up from germline, CDR1 is MDHEN and CDR2 is SYDVKM. Supplemented by reference TRBV28 and TRBJ2-7, the full variable domain reads DVKVTQSSRYLVKRTGEKVFLECVQDMDHENMFWYRQDPGLGLRLIYFSYDVKMKEKGDIPEGYSVSREKKERFSLILESASTNQTSMYLCASSSRGYEQYFGPGTRLTVT.

The V and J genes are TRBV4-1 and TRBJ2-5; D might be TRBD1 (5 bases). V was pared by 0 bases and J by 5 bases, with 7 bases between. The CDR3 loop spans 13 amino acids. Germline values: CDR1 MGHRA, CDR2 YSYEKL. The CDR3 spells CASSQDRVETQYF. DNA of the CDR3: TGCGCCAGCAGCCAAGACAGGGTGGAGACCCAGTACTTC.